This entry concerns a single TCR beta chain. Antigen specificity is unknown. Researchers ran the PCR with 60 Vbeta and 13 Jbeta primers. Sequenced by immunoSEQ multiplex PCR; TCRdb stores in-frame clones only, minus some. The sample includes 150,000 or so clones, 73% seen only once; the top ten take 1.6%. CDR1 and CDR2 from the germline V gene are MNHNS and SASEGT. The CDR3 loop spans 15 amino acids. V shed 2 bases and J shed 3 bases, with 11 bases lying between them. These data are taken from a study of cytomegalovirus exposure and HLA in healthy donors. Study observations and caveats: A classifier reportedly called cytomegalovirus status with high sensitivity and specificity. Across all donors, roughly uniform sequencing depth was an assumption of the presence/absence analyses.

Sequencing was performed on PBMCs. The chain employs TRBV6-1 and TRBJ2-1, with D tentatively TRBD1 (5 bases). The receptor was isolated from a woman between 18 and 29 years old in good health and CMV-seronegative. CDR3 sequence (DNA): TGTGCCAGCAGTGAAACAGGAATTGACTACAATGAGCAGTTCTTC. Translation gives CASSETGIDYNEQFF.